These 6 T cell receptor beta chains came from one sample sequenced in a study of cytomegalovirus exposure and HLA in healthy donors. The PCR had 60 Vbeta and 13 Jbeta primers. The repertoire was sequenced with immunoSEQ multiplex PCR; TCRdb's copy has only in-frame clones and lacks some. The sample records more than 100,000 clones, roughly 89% being singletons. Sequencing used PBMCs. These receptors were obtained from a woman aged 25 to 39 in good health and CMV-seronegative.

This chain links TRBV6-1 with TRBJ1-2, with a possible D match to TRBD1 (6 bases). Germline V gene data show CDR1 as MNHNS and CDR2 as SASEGT. V lost 2 bases to trimming and J lost 7 bases, with 14 bases between them. CDR3 length equals 14 residues. CDR3 region: CASSEYQGSGGYTF. Written as DNA, the CDR3 is TGTGCCAGCAGTGAATACCAGGGGTCGGGTGGCTACACCTTC.

This sequence joins TRBV10-1 and TRBJ2-5; perhaps TRBD1 as D (5 bases). Judging by the DNA end, TRBJ2-7 fits better; the J call may be wrong. The CDR3 length is 17 residues. CDR1 and CDR2 (germline): WNHNN, SYGVQD (reference sequence). In DNA form, the CDR3 reads TGCGCCAGCATCTCTACCTCAGACAGACTGAGCTCCTACGAGCAGTACTTC. This gives the protein CASISTSDRLSSYEQYF.

This chain connects TRBV5-1 to TRBJ2-3; D may be TRBD1 (5 bases). The CDR3 is made up of 11 amino acids. CDR1 is SGHRS, CDR2 YFSETQ, per germline. V dropped 3 bases and J dropped 6 bases, with 5 bases sitting between them. The chain's CDR3 is CASSWGDTQYF. The CDR3 nucleotides read TGCGCCAGCAGCTGGGGCGATACGCAGTATTTT.

V and J are TRBV30 and TRBJ2-7, with 7 bases identical to TRBD1. The CDR3 length is 13 residues. Germline assignment: CDR1 GTSNPN and CDR2 SVGIG (reference sequence). J gave up 6 bases and V 3 bases, and 8 bases lay outside the gene matches. CDR3 DNA sequence: TGTGCCTGGAGACGACAGGGCGGTAGCGAGCAGTACTTC. Protein: CAWRRQGGSEQYF. The full variable domain, its missing parts supplied by reference TRBV30 and TRBJ2-7, is SQTIHQWPATLVQPVGSPLSLECTVEGTSNPNLYWYRQAAGRGLQLLFYSVGIGQISSEVPQNLSASRPQDRQFILSSKKLLLSDSGFYLCAWRRQGGSEQYFGPGTRLTVT.

The J gene is TRBJ2-2, the V gene TRBV7-8; possibly TRBD1 for D (5 bases). The germline V gene has CDR1 SGHVS and CDR2 FQNEAQ. Between the trimmed V and J ends, which lost 3 bases and 0 bases, there was a span of 8 bases. This CDR3 contains 15 residues. This CDR3 is CASSFDRSNTGELFF. CDR3 in DNA: TGTGCCAGCAGCTTCGACAGATCGAACACCGGGGAGCTGTTTTTT. The whole variable domain, filled in from reference TRBV7-8 and TRBJ2-2, reads GAGVSQSPRYKVAKRGQDVALRCDPISGHVSLFWYQQALGQGPEFLTYFQNEAQLDKSGLPSDRFFAERPEGSVSTLKIQRTQQEDSAVYLCASSFDRSNTGELFFGEGSRLTVL.

This clone was observed a single time. The chain carries TRBV4-3 and TRBJ2-7; 7 bases map to TRBD2. CDR1 LGHNA and CDR2 YSLEER come from the germline V gene. The CDR3 length is 15 residues. After removal of 0 bases from V and 3 bases from J, the junction contained 5 bases not matched to a gene. CDR3 sequence: CASSQDERGNYEQYF. CDR3 nucleotides: TGCGCCAGCAGCCAAGATGAGCGGGGAAACTACGAGCAGTACTTC.